This T cell receptor beta chain was identified during a study of shared clonotypes between healthy human individuals (dated by TCRdb to between 2020 and 2021). Background on the whole study: The cohort included a few men and a couple of women between 18 and 49 years of age. Per donor, leukapheresis produced somewhere between about 0.9 and 9 billion PBMCs. To increase sequencing depth and limit assay-specific biases, TCR repertoire library preparation and sequencing were carried out by different laboratories using diverse techniques. Per donor, three plates each were used for CD4 naive and CD4 memory, two for CD8 naive, and one for CD8 memory. The study deeply sequenced blood TCR repertoires of five healthy adults to estimate repertoire size and the extent of clonotype sharing between individuals.

The paper's findings and limits, for the study overall: Across a handful of donors, around 5% of naive CD4, 3% to 4% of naive CD8, 2% to 2.5% of memory CD4, and 0.4% to 0.45% of memory CD8 clonotypes were shared. Only blood was sampled, and tissue TCR repertoires likely differ from those in blood. Because the study included only a small number of donors, the genetic and exposure-history diversity represented was limited. Compared with non-shared clonotypes, clonotypes shared by all four sorted-subset donors had higher generation probabilities. Based on pairwise subsampling, the degree of clonotype sharing among donors was expected to be affected by sequencing depth. Rarefaction of sorted-subset datasets indicated incomplete sequencing despite the large sequencing depth. Naive subsets generally had larger estimated clonotype richness than memory subsets.

Using the deep immunoSEQ assay, TCR CDR3 regions were amplified from genomic DNA by multiplex PCR. Genomic DNA extracted from each cell subset was distributed evenly over all wells of several immunoSEQ 96-well plates, and each plate served as one replicate. Each replicate PCR for sorted subsets received around 0.2 ug genomic DNA, equal to tens of thousands of T cell genomes. Purified libraries were measured with a Qubit 3.0 fluorometer, size-checked on a Bioanalyzer 2100, and measured again with the KAPA Library Quantification kit. Each immunoSEQ 96-well plate was sequenced on its own single-read 150-cycle Illumina NextSeq 550 flow cell. The original pipeline was this. Because only junctional sequences without quality scores were contained in the immunoSEQ output, filtering matching that applied to full-length reads could not be performed. Sequences were annotated with PyIR, a Python wrapper for IgBLAST v1.9, using IMGT germline references to assign V/J genes and CDR3. Reads with weak V/J assignments (E-value above 1e-6), missing CDR3, stop codons, out-of-frame junctions, or ambiguous translated residues were removed. V3J clonotypes were defined by identical inferred V gene, J gene, and CDR3 amino acid sequence. Percentage overlap between repertoires was calculated by dividing the number of shared unique clonotypes by the size of the smaller repertoire. Three approaches were used to assess repertoire richness: RTK rarefaction, the Chao1 estimator, and Recon v2.1 estimates of unobserved clonotypes. Generation probabilities were computed with OLGA for all TCRbeta clonotypes obtained by the gDNA method from a handful of donors. TCRdb re-hosts the immuneACCESS table, in-frame sequences only. Its copies lack some clones; in the studies checked, an unresolved V gene accounts for under half of them, and the cause for the rest is not known. That table gives V, J and clone size, and the DNA gave D and trimming. The sample data list about a million clones, and about 80% of these were observed just once. In total, the top ten clones hold 0.89% of the sample.

V drops 0 bases and J drops 5 bases, leaving 11 bases in between. CDR1 and CDR2 are drawn from the germline V gene: SGHRS, YFSETQ. Measured from the cysteine to the phenylalanine, the CDR3 is 15 residues long. Left in the record is the CDR3 DNA by itself, 45 bases read in frame from the first base. A note on this clone: The specificity of this receptor is unknown. No base quality values were provided; no much bigger clone lies one nucleotide off.

Donors were healthy HIV-negative adults with no recently reported acute infections or vaccinations. Only Caucasian adults living in Nashville, Tennessee, USA were represented among the donors. Magnetic negative selection was used to enrich CD4+ T cells, after which naive cells were positively selected on CD45RA and the negative fraction became the memory subset. Blood was obtained by leukapheresis, after which PBMCs were separated by Ficoll-Histopaque density gradient centrifugation and cryopreserved in liquid nitrogen vapor phase. Analytical flow cytometry was used to check the purity and quantity of every magnetically sorted T cell population. Genomic DNA was isolated from every sorted fraction and measured by UV absorbance on a Nanodrop 2000c.

Sequenced input: memory CD4+ T cells from PBMCs. Explained via the paper, the cell subset or site label denotes: CD45RA-negative fraction. The V and J segments used are TRBV5-1 and TRBJ2-2, with the D gene too uncertain to name. This TCR derives from a man between 18 and 29 years old in good health. Some clones in this sample may be carry-over from other donors' samples. The DNA sequence is given as TGCGCCAGCAGCTTGGCCGCTAGTATTACCGGGGAGCTGTTTTTT. It translates to CASSLAASITGELFF.